One sample yielded the 8 T cell receptor beta chains listed below, sequenced in a study of blood T cell repertoires in COVID-19. This table comes from immunoSEQ multiplex PCR, and its TCRdb copy is limited to in-frame clones, with some not included. The table has around 230,000 clones, roughly 80% seen once. Sequencing was done on a sample of peripheral blood. These receptors all come from a woman of 80 years or more with acute or convalescent COVID-19.

CDR3 loop: CASSVGTGGIYEQYF. In DNA form, the CDR3 reads TGTGCCAGCAGCGTAGGGACAGGGGGAATCTACGAGCAGTACTTC. V and J are TRBV9 and TRBJ2-7; 10 bases map to TRBD1. CDR3 length: 15 residues. Germline assignment: CDR1 SGDLS and CDR2 YYNGEE. J gave up 3 bases and V 0 bases, and 3 bases lay outside the gene matches.

The V gene is TRBV9, the J gene TRBJ1-1; 8 positions match TRBD1. The CDR3 totals 13 residues. Germline V gene data show CDR1 as SGDLS and CDR2 as YYNGEE. V was pared by 4 bases and J by 7 bases, with 6 bases of the junction left unmatched. This chain's CDR3 is CASSPGQAHEAFF. The CDR3 DNA follows: TGTGCCAGCAGCCCGGGACAGGCCCATGAAGCTTTCTTT.

The chain has TRBV7-8 and TRBJ2-7; the match to TRBD2 covers 15 bases. This CDR3 spans 16 amino acids. In germline, CDR1 is SGHVS, CDR2 FQNEAQ. Germline trimming cut 6 bases from V and 7 bases from J; bases unmatched to any gene: 10. The CDR3 loop reads CASSPRTSGGAYEQYF. Written as DNA, the CDR3 is TGTGCCAGCAGTCCACGGACTAGCGGGGGGGCTTATGAGCAGTACTTC.

The CDR3, as DNA: TGCGCCAGCAGCGTGGGACAGGGAGGTGAAAAACTGTTTTTT. Its translation: CASSVGQGGEKLFF. This chain links TRBV5-1 with TRBJ1-4, with 9 bases identical to TRBD1. Germline V gene sequence: CDR1 SGHRS, CDR2 YFSETQ. The CDR3 spans 14 residues. J lost 7 bases, V lost 4 bases, and 5 bases had no gene match.

The chain has TRBV30 and TRBJ1-3; D gene unclear. Germline V lookup: CDR1 GTSNPN, CDR2 SVGIG (reference sequence). Trimming cost V 0 bases and J 4 bases, with 16 bases left between them. There are 16 residues in the CDR3. Written as DNA, the CDR3 is TGTGCCTGGAGTGTACTTTCGGGGTTAGCGGGAAACACCATATATTTT. Protein sequence: CAWSVLSGLAGNTIYF.

This chain joins TRBV7-2 and TRBJ1-5; 10 nucleotides align to TRBD1. CDR1 is SGHTA and CDR2 is FQGNSA in the germline V gene. Losses at the gene ends were 5 bases for V and 6 bases for J; bases not matched to a gene: 7. This CDR3 region has 15 residues. In DNA form, the CDR3 reads TGTGCCAGCAGCCGTGACGGGACAGGGGCTCAGCCCCAGCATTTT. This codes for CASSRDGTGAQPQHF.

The J gene is TRBJ2-3, the V gene TRBV6-1; no reliable D call. The germline V gene encodes CDR1 MNHNS and CDR2 SASEGT. Trimming took 1 base from V and 2 from J, leaving 7 bases between them. This CDR3 is 14 amino acids long. CDR3 DNA: TGTGCCAGCAGTGAAGTCACCTACACAGATACGCAGTATTTT. Residues: CASSEVTYTDTQYF.

The chain is built from TRBV15 and TRBJ2-1; 14 nucleotides agree with TRBD2. This CDR3 contains 16 residues. Trimming removed 0 bases from V and 11 bases from J; junction bases left unmatched: 6. Germline values: CDR1 LNHNV, CDR2 YYDKDF (reference sequence). The CDR3: CATSRDRRTSGRKQFF. The CDR3 bases are TGTGCCACCAGCAGAGATCGTCGGACTAGCGGGAGGAAGCAGTTCTTC. The full variable domain, in which reference TRBV15 and TRBJ2-1 provide the parts outside the CDR3, is DAMVIQNPRYQVTQFGKPVTLSCSQTLNHNVMYWYQQKSSQAPKLLFHYYDKDFNNEADTPDNFQSRRPNTSFCFLDIRSPGLGDTAMYLCATSRDRRTSGRKQFFGPGTRLTVL.